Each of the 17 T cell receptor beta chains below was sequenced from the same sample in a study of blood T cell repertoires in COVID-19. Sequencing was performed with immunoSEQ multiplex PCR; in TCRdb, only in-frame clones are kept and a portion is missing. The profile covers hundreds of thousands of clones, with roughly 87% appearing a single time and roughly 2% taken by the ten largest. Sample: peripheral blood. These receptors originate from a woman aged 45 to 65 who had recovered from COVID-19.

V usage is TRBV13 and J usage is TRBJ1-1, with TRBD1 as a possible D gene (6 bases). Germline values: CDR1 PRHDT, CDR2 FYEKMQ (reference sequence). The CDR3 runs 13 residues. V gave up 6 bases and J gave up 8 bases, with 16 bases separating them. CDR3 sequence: CASSRRDTEEAFF. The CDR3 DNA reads TGTGCCAGCAGTCGCCGGGACACGGAAGAAGCTTTCTTT.

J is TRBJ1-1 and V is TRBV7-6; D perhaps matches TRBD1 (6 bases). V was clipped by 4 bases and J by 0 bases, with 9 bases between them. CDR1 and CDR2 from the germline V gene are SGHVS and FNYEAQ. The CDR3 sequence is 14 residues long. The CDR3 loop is CASSSDSMNTEAFF. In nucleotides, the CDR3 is TGTGCCAGCAGCTCGGACAGTATGAACACTGAAGCTTTCTTT.

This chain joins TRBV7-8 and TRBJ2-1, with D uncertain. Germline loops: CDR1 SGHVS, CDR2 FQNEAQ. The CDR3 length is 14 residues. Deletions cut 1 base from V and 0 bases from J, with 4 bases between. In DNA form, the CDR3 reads TGTGCCAGCAGCTTAGTCGGCTCCTACAATGAGCAGTTCTTC. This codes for CASSLVGSYNEQFF.

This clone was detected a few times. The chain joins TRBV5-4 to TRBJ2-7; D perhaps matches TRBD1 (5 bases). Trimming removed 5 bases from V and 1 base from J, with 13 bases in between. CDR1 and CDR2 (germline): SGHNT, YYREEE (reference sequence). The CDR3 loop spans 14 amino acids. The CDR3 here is CASSSPPGSYEQYF. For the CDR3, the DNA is TGTGCCAGCAGTTCCCCGCCAGGGTCCTACGAGCAGTACTTC.

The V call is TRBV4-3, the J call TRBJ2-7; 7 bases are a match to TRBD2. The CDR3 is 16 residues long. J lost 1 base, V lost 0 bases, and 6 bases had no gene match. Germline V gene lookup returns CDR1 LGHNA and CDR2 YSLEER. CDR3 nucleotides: TGCGCCAGCAGCCAAGAGGACGGGGAGGGGTCCTACGAGCAGTACTTC. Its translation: CASSQEDGEGSYEQYF.

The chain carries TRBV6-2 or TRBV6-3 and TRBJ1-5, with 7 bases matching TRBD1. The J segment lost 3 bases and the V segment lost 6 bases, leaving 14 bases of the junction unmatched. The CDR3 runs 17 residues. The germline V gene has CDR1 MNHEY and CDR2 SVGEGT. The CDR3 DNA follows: TGTGCCAGCAGCCAGCCTTCGACAGGGAGGCCCAATCAGCCCCAGCATTTT. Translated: CASSQPSTGRPNQPQHF.

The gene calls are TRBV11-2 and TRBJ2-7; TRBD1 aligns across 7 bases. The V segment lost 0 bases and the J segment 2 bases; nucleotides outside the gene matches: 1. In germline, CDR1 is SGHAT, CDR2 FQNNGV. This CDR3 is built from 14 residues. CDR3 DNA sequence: TGTGCCAGCAGCTTAGATCAGGGGGCCTACGAGCAGTACTTC. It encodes CASSLDQGAYEQYF.

As DNA, the CDR3 is TGTGCCAGTTGGACTTGGGACAAGGATAACCACCTCTCTGGAAACACCATATATTTT. Its protein product is CASWTWDKDNHLSGNTIYF. The chain uses TRBV9 and TRBJ1-3, with D perhaps TRBD1 (6 bases). Germline V gives CDR1 SGDLS, CDR2 YYNGEE. Trimming pared 8 bases from V and 0 bases from J, leaving 27 bases between. The CDR3 length is 19 residues.

CDR3 in amino acids: CAWSPRDHYTF. The DNA of the CDR3 is TGTGCCTGGAGTCCGCGGGACCACTACACCTTC. The chain is built from TRBV30 and TRBJ1-2; D perhaps matches TRBD1 (5 bases). Germline V gives CDR1 GTSNPN, CDR2 SVGIG (reference sequence). This CDR3 spans 11 amino acids. The V and J ends lost 2 bases and 10 bases respectively, with 11 bases between them.

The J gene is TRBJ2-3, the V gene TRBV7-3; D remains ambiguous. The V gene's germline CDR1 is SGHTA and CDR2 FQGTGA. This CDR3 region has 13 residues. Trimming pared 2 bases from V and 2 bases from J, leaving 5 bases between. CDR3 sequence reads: CASSLEVTDTQYF. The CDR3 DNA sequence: TGTGCCAGCAGCTTAGAGGTCACAGATACGCAGTATTTT.

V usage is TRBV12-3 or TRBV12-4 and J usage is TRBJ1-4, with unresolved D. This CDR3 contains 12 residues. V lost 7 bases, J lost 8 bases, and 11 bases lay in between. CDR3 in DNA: TGTGCCAGCACCTTGGGAGGGGAAAAACTGTTTTTT. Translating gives CASTLGGEKLFF.

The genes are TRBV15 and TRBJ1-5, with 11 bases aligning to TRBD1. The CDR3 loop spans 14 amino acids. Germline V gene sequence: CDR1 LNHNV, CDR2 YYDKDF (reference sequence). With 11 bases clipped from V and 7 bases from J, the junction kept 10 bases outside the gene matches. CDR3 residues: CASRTGGAGQPQHF. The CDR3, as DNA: TGTGCCTCCCGGACAGGGGGCGCGGGGCAGCCCCAGCATTTT.

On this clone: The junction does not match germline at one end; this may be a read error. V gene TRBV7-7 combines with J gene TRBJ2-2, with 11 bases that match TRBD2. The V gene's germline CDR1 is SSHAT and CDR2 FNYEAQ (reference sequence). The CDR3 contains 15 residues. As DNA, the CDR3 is TGTGCTAGCAGCCCTGGACTAGCGGGCACCGGGGAGCTGTTTTTT. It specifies CASSPGLAGTGELFF.

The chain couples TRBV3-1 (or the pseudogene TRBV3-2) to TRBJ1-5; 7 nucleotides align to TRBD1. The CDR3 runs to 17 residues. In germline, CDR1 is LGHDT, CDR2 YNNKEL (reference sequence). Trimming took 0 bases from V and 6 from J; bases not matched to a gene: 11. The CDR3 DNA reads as TGTGCCAGCAGCCAAGAACCCCCCCGGGACAGACGTCAGCCCCAGCATTTT. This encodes CASSQEPPRDRRQPQHF.

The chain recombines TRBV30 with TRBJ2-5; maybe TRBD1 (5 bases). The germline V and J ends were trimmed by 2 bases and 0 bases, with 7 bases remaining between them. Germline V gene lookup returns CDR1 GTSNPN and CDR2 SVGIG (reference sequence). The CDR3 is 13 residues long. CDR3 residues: CAWSPDNQETQYF. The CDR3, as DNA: TGTGCCTGGAGTCCGGACAACCAAGAGACCCAGTACTTC.

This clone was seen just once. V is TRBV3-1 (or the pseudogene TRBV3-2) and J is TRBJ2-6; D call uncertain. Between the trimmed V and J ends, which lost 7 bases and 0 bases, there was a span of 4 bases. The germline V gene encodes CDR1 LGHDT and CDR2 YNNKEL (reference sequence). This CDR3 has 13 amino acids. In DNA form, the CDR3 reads TGTGCCAGCACGAGCTCTGGGGCCAACGTCCTGACTTTC. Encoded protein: CASTSSGANVLTF.

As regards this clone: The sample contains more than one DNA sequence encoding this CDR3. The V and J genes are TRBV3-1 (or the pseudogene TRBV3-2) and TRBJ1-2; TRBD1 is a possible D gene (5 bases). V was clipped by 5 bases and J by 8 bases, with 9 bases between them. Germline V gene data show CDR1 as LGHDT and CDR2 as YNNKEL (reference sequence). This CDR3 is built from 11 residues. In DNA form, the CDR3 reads TGTGCCAGCAGCACCCGGGGGGGCTACACCTTC. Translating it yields CASSTRGGYTF.